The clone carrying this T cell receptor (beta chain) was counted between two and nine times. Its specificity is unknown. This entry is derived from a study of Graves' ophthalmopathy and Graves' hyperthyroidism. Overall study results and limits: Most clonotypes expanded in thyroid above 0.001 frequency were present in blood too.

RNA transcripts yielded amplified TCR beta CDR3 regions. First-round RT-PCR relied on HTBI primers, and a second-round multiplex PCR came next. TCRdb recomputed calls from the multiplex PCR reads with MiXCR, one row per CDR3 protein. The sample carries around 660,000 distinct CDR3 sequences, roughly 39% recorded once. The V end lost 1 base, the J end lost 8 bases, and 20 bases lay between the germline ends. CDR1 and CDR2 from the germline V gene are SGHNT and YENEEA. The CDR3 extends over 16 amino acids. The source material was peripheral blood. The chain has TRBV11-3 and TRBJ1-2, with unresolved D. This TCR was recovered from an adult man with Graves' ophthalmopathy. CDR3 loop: CASSLGVPASVKGYTF. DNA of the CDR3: TGTGCCAGCAGCTTAGGGGTACCGGCTAGCGTTAAGGGCTACACCTTC.